This passage covers 19 T cell receptor beta chains from one sample sequenced in a study of blood T cell repertoires in COVID-19. Profiled with immunoSEQ multiplex PCR; TCRdb holds only in-frame clones, not every one. The sample contains 180,000 or so clones, about 90% of which appear only once. The sequenced sample was peripheral blood. The receptors originated from a woman aged 60-75 years with COVID-19, enrolled during active disease.

The rearrangement joins TRBV12-3 or TRBV12-4 to TRBJ1-5; D is perhaps TRBD1 (5 bases). Trimming shortened V by 2 bases and J by 9 bases, and 8 bases separated the two germline ends. The CDR3 runs to 12 residues. The CDR3 region is CASSLMGRPQHF. The CDR3, as DNA: TGTGCCAGCAGTTTAATGGGGCGGCCCCAGCATTTT.

The chain recombines TRBV19 with TRBJ2-1, with a weak D call TRBD1 (6 bases). CDR3 size: 14 residues. Germline assignment: CDR1 LNHDA and CDR2 SQIVND (reference sequence). The CDR3 nucleotides are TGTGCTTCTAGGAGAGGGGGAAATATGAATGAGCAGTTCTTC. Amino acid sequence: CASRRGGNMNEQFF.

The chain employs TRBV12-2 and TRBJ2-7; the tabulated D call, TRBD2, remains unverified against the DNA. TRBV12-2 is assigned pseudogene status. The CDR3 contains 20 residues. The CDR3, as DNA: TGTGCAAGTCGCTCAGCCCCTCCCCCGGGGGCCGGGACTAGCCTTCATGAGCAGTACTTC. Translating gives CASRSAPPPGAGTSLHEQYF.

This chain links TRBV5-1 with TRBJ1-1; D might be TRBD1 (6 bases). Between the trimmed V and J ends, which lost 0 bases and 1 base, there was a span of 10 bases. CDR3 length: 15 residues. The germline gives CDR1 SGHRS, CDR2 YFSETQ. The CDR3 DNA follows: TGCGCCAGCAGCTTGGGACAGGTCTCGAACACTGAAGCTTTCTTT. Amino acid sequence: CASSLGQVSNTEAFF.

The J gene is TRBJ2-7, the V gene TRBV30, with 8 bases lining up with TRBD1. Trimming at V came to 0 bases and at J to 3 bases, leaving 10 bases not matched to a gene. This CDR3 is 16 amino acids long. Germline CDR1 is GTSNPN and CDR2 is SVGIG (reference sequence). The CDR3 loop is CAWSVRRQGSFYEQYF. In nucleotides, the CDR3 is TGTGCCTGGAGTGTACGACGACAGGGGTCTTTCTACGAGCAGTACTTC.

This rearrangement joins TRBV20-1 to TRBJ2-1; D is possibly TRBD2 (5 bases). This CDR3 region has 11 residues. Trimming shortened V by 5 bases and J by 4 bases, and 6 bases separated the two germline ends. Germline V gene data show CDR1 as DFQATT and CDR2 as SNEGSKA (reference sequence). CDR3 DNA: TGCAGTGCTGAGGGTTACAATGAGCAGTTCTTC. Translation: CSAEGYNEQFF.

V gene TRBV6-2 or TRBV6-3 combines with J gene TRBJ2-4; maybe TRBD1 (6 bases). V was clipped by 5 bases and J by 3 bases, with 14 bases between them. Germline V gene lookup returns CDR1 MNHEY and CDR2 SVGEGT. The CDR3 loop spans 15 amino acids. The CDR3 loop is CASSPSGTYKNIQYF. The CDR3 coding sequence is TGTGCCAGCAGTCCCTCCGGGACATACAAAAACATTCAGTACTTC.

This clone occurred a few times. V is TRBV7-2 and J is TRBJ1-2; TRBD1 agrees at 9 bases. V dropped 5 bases and J dropped 7; count of bases not matched to a gene: 5. The CDR3 is 13 residues long. CDR1 and CDR2 from the germline V gene are SGHTA and FQGNSA. The CDR3 nucleotides read TGTGCCAGCAGCAGGGACAGGGTCCCTGGCTACACCTTC. Translated, it gives CASSRDRVPGYTF.

V gene TRBV7-2 combines with J gene TRBJ2-3, with 10 nucleotides matching TRBD2. The V and J ends lost 1 base and 3 bases, in that order; junction bases with no gene match: 7. Germline CDR1 SGHTA, CDR2 FQGNSA. The CDR3 consists of 17 residues. CDR3 coding DNA: TGTGCCAGCAGCTTAGTGGCTAGCGGGAGTGGTACAGATACGCAGTATTTT. Protein product: CASSLVASGSGTDTQYF.

V usage is TRBV4-3 and J usage is TRBJ1-2; unclear D gene. Trimming stripped 1 base from V and 0 bases from J, with 9 bases between. The V gene's germline CDR1 is LGHNA and CDR2 YSLEER. The CDR3 sequence is 15 residues long. The CDR3 DNA reads as TGCGCCAGCAGCCAAGTGGCTCAAACTAACTATGGCTACACCTTC. Protein: CASSQVAQTNYGYTF.

The chain is built from TRBV19 and TRBJ2-1; 10 bases align to TRBD2. Germline lookup yields CDR1 LNHDA and CDR2 SQIVND (reference sequence). This CDR3 spans 15 amino acids. The trim removed 5 bases at V and 4 bases at J, leaving 5 bases unmatched. This CDR3 is CASSVLAGLYNEQFF. The CDR3 DNA sequence: TGTGCCAGTAGTGTACTAGCGGGATTATACAATGAGCAGTTCTTC.

CDR3 sequence: CASSAGLAAYEQYF. The CDR3 DNA sequence: TGTGCCAGCAGCGCCGGACTAGCGGCCTACGAGCAGTACTTC. The chain combines TRBV4-2 with TRBJ2-7; TRBD2 matches at 10 bases. Per germline, CDR1 LGHNA and CDR2 YNFKEQ. V shed 5 bases and J 2 bases; nucleotides not matched to a gene: 3. The CDR3 sequence is 14 residues long.

The chain employs TRBV11-2 and TRBJ2-4; 9 bases align to TRBD1. Germline CDR1 reads SGHAT; CDR2 reads FQNNGV. The CDR3 length is 15 residues. The V gene end was trimmed by 5 bases and the J gene end by 9 bases; junction bases not matched to a gene: 11. The CDR3 region is CASSGRGQGISIQYF. CDR3 bases: TGTGCCAGCAGCGGGAGGGGACAGGGAATTTCCATTCAGTACTTC.

This rearrangement joins TRBV29-1 to TRBJ2-7; 8 nucleotides match TRBD2. Trimming cost V 6 bases and J 3 bases; bases outside gene matches: 7. CDR3 length equals 13 residues. Per the germline V gene, CDR1 is SQVTM and CDR2 is ANQGSEA. The CDR3 DNA reads as TGCAGCGTAGGACTAGCCCAAGGCTACGAGCAGTACTTC. This sequence encodes CSVGLAQGYEQYF.

V gene TRBV6-1 combines with J gene TRBJ1-6; D is ambiguous. Trimming removed 0 bases from V and 6 bases from J, with 12 bases in between. The CDR3 loop spans 16 amino acids. CDR1 MNHNS and CDR2 SASEGT come from the germline V gene. CDR3: CASSEATGGSNSPLHF. In DNA, the CDR3 is TGTGCCAGCAGTGAAGCTACGGGAGGTAGTAATTCACCCCTCCACTTT.

V is TRBV7-2 and J is TRBJ2-1; 8 positions agree with TRBD2. The germline V gene has CDR1 SGHTA and CDR2 FQGNSA. The J segment lost 3 bases and the V segment lost 3 bases, leaving 4 bases of the junction unmatched. This CDR3 is built from 15 residues. CDR3 residues: CASSFLLADYNEQFF. CDR3 nucleotides: TGTGCCAGCAGCTTTTTACTAGCGGACTACAATGAGCAGTTCTTC.

The V call is TRBV3-1 (or the pseudogene TRBV3-2), the J call TRBJ1-1; no reliable D call. The CDR3 is made up of 15 amino acids. Germline CDR1 is LGHDT and CDR2 is YNNKEL (reference sequence). Trimming took 1 base from V and 5 from J, leaving 14 bases between them. The CDR3 loop reads CASSQGRVSGTEAFF. The CDR3 DNA follows: TGTGCCAGCAGCCAAGGCCGGGTTTCGGGGACTGAAGCTTTCTTT.

CDR3 sequence: CASSHIQGLAGGQETQYF. The CDR3, as DNA: TGCGCCAGCAGCCACATCCAGGGACTAGCGGGAGGCCAAGAGACCCAGTACTTC. This chain uses TRBV4-3 with TRBJ2-5; 15 bases agree with TRBD2. This CDR3 contains 18 residues. CDR1 is LGHNA, CDR2 YSLEER, per germline. J was trimmed by 1 base and V by 3 bases; bases with no gene match: 6.

This clone was recorded a few times. This rearrangement joins TRBV10-3 to TRBJ1-4; a weak D match, TRBD1 (5 bases). Germline V lookup: CDR1 ENHRY, CDR2 SYGVKD. Deletions cut 10 bases from V and 8 bases from J, with 14 bases between. This CDR3 has 12 residues. Written as DNA, the CDR3 is TGTGCCACGGGGGTCGTAAGGGAAAAACTGTTTTTT. Residues: CATGVVREKLFF.